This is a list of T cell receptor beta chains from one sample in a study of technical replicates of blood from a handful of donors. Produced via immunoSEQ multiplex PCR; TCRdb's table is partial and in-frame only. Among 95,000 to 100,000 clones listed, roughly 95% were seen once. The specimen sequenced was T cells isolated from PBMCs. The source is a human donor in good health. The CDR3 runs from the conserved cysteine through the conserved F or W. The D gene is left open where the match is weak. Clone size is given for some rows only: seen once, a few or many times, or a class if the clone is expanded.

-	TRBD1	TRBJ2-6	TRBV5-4	TGTGCCAGCAGCCGGGACAGGGGGCTACTTGGGGCCAACGTCCTGACTTTC	CASSRDRGLLGANVLTF
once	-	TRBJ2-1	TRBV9	TGTGCCAGCAGCGTAGCTGAGAGCGATGAGCAGTTCTTC	CASSVAESDEQFF
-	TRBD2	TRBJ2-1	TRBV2	TGTGCCAGCAGTGATACTAGCGGGGTATACAATGAGCAGTTCTTC	CASSDTSGVYNEQFF
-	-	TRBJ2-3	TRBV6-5	TGTGCCAGCAGTTACTTCGGTGGGAGTTCAGATACGCAGTATTTT	CASSYFGGSSDTQYF
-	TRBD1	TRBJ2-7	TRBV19	TGTGCCAGTAGTATCTATGGGACAGACGAGCAGTACTTC	CASSIYGTDEQYF
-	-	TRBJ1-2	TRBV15	TGTGCCACCAGCAGAGGTAGCATGAGCTATGGCTACACCTTC	CATSRGSMSYGYTF
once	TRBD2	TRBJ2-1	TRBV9	TGTGCCAGCAGCCCGGGACTAGCGGGGGTCAATGAGCAGTTCTTC	CASSPGLAGVNEQFF
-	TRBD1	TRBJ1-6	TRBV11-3	TGTGCCAGCACAGGACAGGGCCCTTATTCACCCCTCCACTTT	CASTGQGPYSPLHF
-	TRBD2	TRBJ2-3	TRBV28	TGTGCCAGCAGTTTGGGACTAGCAATAGATACGCAGTATTTT	CASSLGLAIDTQYF
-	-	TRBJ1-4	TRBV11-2	TGTGCCAGCACCCTCTACTTAGATGGAGGAAAACTGTTTTTT	CASTLYLDGGKLFF
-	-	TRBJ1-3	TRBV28	TGTGCCAGCAGTTTATTAGGGACACCTGGAAACACCATATATTTT	CASSLLGTPGNTIYF
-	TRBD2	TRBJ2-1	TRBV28	TGTGCCAGCAGTTTAAGCGGGAGGGCCAGGGAGCAGTTCTTC	CASSLSGRAREQFF
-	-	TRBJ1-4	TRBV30	TGTGCCTGGAGTGTCCTCACAGGTTCTGGAAAACTGTTTTTT	CAWSVLTGSGKLFF
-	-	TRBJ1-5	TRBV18	TGTGCCAGCTCACAGTGGGGGGATCAGCCCCAGCATTTT	CASSQWGDQPQHF
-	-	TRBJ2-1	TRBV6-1	TGTGCCAGCACCAGTATGAAGGAGCAGTTCTTC	CASTSMKEQFF
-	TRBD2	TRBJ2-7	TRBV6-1	TGTGCCAGCATCTCCCGGGGGGGTTCCTACGAGCAGTACTTC	CASISRGGSYEQYF
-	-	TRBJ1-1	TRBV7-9	TGTGCCAGCGACCGTGGAGGGGCTGCTTTCTTT	CASDRGGAAFF
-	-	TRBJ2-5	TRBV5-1	TGCGCCAGCAGCTTGGCTGGGGACAAAGAGACCCAGTACTTC	CASSLAGDKETQYF
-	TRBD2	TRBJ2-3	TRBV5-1	TGCGCCAGCAGCTTGGCCGGGGGGGGTGGTGGATACACGCAGTATTTT	CASSLAGGGGGYTQYF
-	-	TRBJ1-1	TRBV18	TGTGCCAGCTCAACGCCCACCGAGGGGGACACTGAAGCTTTCTTT	CASSTPTEGDTEAFF
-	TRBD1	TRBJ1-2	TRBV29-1	TGCAGCGTTGGTGCGTCACAGGGGGTTTATGGCTACACCTTC	CSVGASQGVYGYTF
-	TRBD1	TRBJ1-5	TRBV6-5	TGTGCCACCAGGACAGGCCTCGGGCCCCAGCATTTT	CATRTGLGPQHF
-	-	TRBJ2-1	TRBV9	TGTGCCAGCAGCGTAGGAGGGGGACCTAGTGAGCAGTTCTTC	CASSVGGGPSEQFF
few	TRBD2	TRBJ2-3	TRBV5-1	TGCGCCAGCAGCTCCGTTTATGTGGGCGGGGGGGCCTATAGCACAGATACGCAGTATTTT	CASSSVYVGGGAYSTDTQYF